This note documents a single TCR beta chain sequence. The antigen is unknown. The germline gene is not matched at one end of the junction; a read error may be the cause. The sample is drawn from a study of T cells after yellow fever vaccination. Findings of the study overall: FACS-sorted repertoires might harbor abundant contaminating clonotypes from the bulk population. Across the CD4 and CD8 compartments, a small share of clonotypes was present in both.

The CDR3 has 13 residues. Germline assignment: CDR1 SSHAT and CDR2 FNYEAQ (reference sequence). 5'RACE template switching produced TCR cDNA carrying a universal primer site and UMIs. One entry per CDR3 protein, called by TCRdb with MiXCR from the 5' RACE reads. This table holds approximately 550,000 distinct CDR3 sequences, 15% to 20% found once. Sequenced here: PBMCs, sampled 15 days after the yellow fever booster vaccination. This chain connects TRBV7-7 to TRBJ2-7; D possibly corresponds to TRBD1 (6 bases). This clonotype originated in a young man who received the YFV17D yellow fever vaccine. CDR3 amino acids: CASSREQGYEQYF. The CDR3, as DNA: TGTGCTAGCAGCCGCGAACAGGGATACGAGCAGTACTTC. Using reference TRBV7-7 and TRBJ2-7 for the parts outside the CDR3, the full variable domain is GAGVSQSPRYKVTKRGQDVTLRCDPISSHATLYWYQQALGQGPEFLTYFNYEAQPDKSGLPSDRFSAERPEGSISTLTIQRTEQRDSAMYRCASSREQGYEQYFGPGTRLTVT.